Listed below are T cell receptor beta chains from one sample, sequenced in a study of T cells after yellow fever vaccination. TCRdb used MiXCR to reprocess the 5' RACE reads, holding one entry per CDR3 protein. The sample carries 500,000 to 650,000 distinct CDR3 sequences, 10% to 15% recorded once. This specimen was PBMCs, taken on the day of the yellow fever booster vaccination. The receptors were gathered from a man aged 25-45 years who received the YFV17D yellow fever vaccine. Each CDR3 is given with its conserved first and last residue. Each record gives: D gene, J gene, V gene, CDR3 protein. D genes are given only for firm matches.

TRBD2 | TRBJ2-3 | TRBV11-2 | CASSLWYGGLAGDRTDTQYF
TRBD2 | TRBJ2-7 | TRBV7-2 | CASSLVLAGYSYEQYF
. | TRBJ1-2 | TRBV7-9 | CASSSRSSGYTF
. | TRBJ2-2 | TRBV24-1 | CATSGPSNPGELFF
. | TRBJ2-3 | TRBV29-1 | CSVELARSPKDTQYF
TRBD1 | TRBJ2-5 | TRBV5-1 | CASSLVVTGGSQYF
TRBD1 | TRBJ1-5 | TRBV20-1 | CSAPAGTGLSNQPQHF
TRBD2 | TRBJ2-1 | TRBV7-8 | CASSLPQREAGDEQFF
. | TRBJ1-1 | TRBV27 | CASSLEYTNTEAFF
. | TRBJ2-1 | TRBV12-3/TRBV12-4 | CASRIGQSGINEQFF
. | TRBJ2-1 | TRBV2 | CASSESLTGLYNEQFF
. | TRBJ2-5 | TRBV10-3 | CAISDTGSVETQYF
TRBD2 | TRBJ2-1 | TRBV6-5 | CASSYPASGRAIEQFF
TRBD2 | TRBJ2-3 | TRBV11-2 | CASSLGTSGSSPSTDTQYF
. | TRBJ1-3 | TRBV10-3 | CAISEQSSGNTIYF
. | TRBJ2-2 | TRBV2 | CASSGGARGELFF
. | TRBJ1-5 | TRBV28 | CASSFQPGHNNQPQHF
. | TRBJ1-3 | TRBV7-2 | CASSWGRRGERRNTIYF
. | TRBJ1-6 | TRBV15 | CATSKNAGTALYNSPLHF
TRBD1 | TRBJ1-2 | TRBV6-5 | CASRMTGDGYTF
. | TRBJ2-1 | TRBV30 | CAWSTPSYRVNDNEQFF
. | TRBJ2-7 | TRBV7-9 | CASTTDQEYEQYF
. | TRBJ2-5 | TRBV7-8 | CASSQRFGKTQYF
TRBD2 | TRBJ2-5 | TRBV11-2 | CASSSPRRTSGRQETQYF
TRBD2 | TRBJ2-1 | TRBV12-3/TRBV12-4 | CASSFPGLVANEQFF
. | TRBJ1-5 | TRBV5-1 | CASSPDSYNQPQHF
TRBD2 | TRBJ2-7 | TRBV20-1 | CSAGPGLAGGLRSYEQYF
. | TRBJ2-2 | TRBV19 | CASTLYLGITGELFF
TRBD1 | TRBJ1-2 | TRBV29-1 | CSAERQGNYGYTF
. | TRBJ2-2 | TRBV4-3 | CASSNQGTGELFF
. | TRBJ2-5 | TRBV7-2 | CASSWAFQETQYF